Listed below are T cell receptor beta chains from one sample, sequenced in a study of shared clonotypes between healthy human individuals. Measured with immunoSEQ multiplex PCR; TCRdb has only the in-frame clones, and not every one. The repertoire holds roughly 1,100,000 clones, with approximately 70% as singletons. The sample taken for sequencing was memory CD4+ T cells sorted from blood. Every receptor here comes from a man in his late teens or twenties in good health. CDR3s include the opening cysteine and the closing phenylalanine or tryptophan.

cdr3_aa: CSVVVGNTEAFF
v_call: TRBV29-1
j_call: TRBJ1-1

cdr3_aa: CASSEGVFYNSPLHF
v_call: TRBV6-1
j_call: TRBJ1-6

cdr3_aa: CASSHRTSASYEQYF
v_call: TRBV7-8
j_call: TRBJ2-7

cdr3_aa: CASSWGAGESNQPQHF
v_call: TRBV11-2
j_call: TRBJ1-5

cdr3_aa: CSVNTLAMRDTQYF
v_call: TRBV29-1
j_call: TRBJ2-3

cdr3_aa: CASSGGMNTEAFF
v_call: TRBV18
j_call: TRBJ1-1

cdr3_aa: CASSLMRGSDTQYF
v_call: TRBV25-1
j_call: TRBJ2-3

cdr3_aa: CASSSLQPYEQYF
v_call: TRBV28
j_call: TRBJ2-7

cdr3_aa: CASSEAANQPQHF
v_call: TRBV10-1
j_call: TRBJ1-5

cdr3_aa: CASSAHSGEQYF
v_call: TRBV5-5
j_call: TRBJ2-7

cdr3_aa: CASSPAGVLGGSPLHF
v_call: TRBV7-9
j_call: TRBJ1-6

cdr3_aa: CASRSTSGGTDTQYF
v_call: TRBV6-5
j_call: TRBJ2-3

cdr3_aa: CASSSGGFLNTGELFF
v_call: TRBV5-4
j_call: TRBJ2-2

cdr3_aa: CASSLVSANYEQYF
v_call: TRBV11-2
j_call: TRBJ2-7

cdr3_aa: CASTDRGVTDTQYF
v_call: TRBV19
j_call: TRBJ2-3

cdr3_aa: CASNRDNQPQHF
v_call: TRBV2
j_call: TRBJ1-5

cdr3_aa: CASSPIFGVQTNYGYTF
v_call: TRBV7-2
j_call: TRBJ1-2

cdr3_aa: CASSLSDDYEQYF
v_call: TRBV5-1
j_call: TRBJ2-7

cdr3_aa: CASSLARAGAISTNEKLFF
v_call: TRBV7-9
j_call: TRBJ1-4

cdr3_aa: CTSSQWEGQYF
v_call: TRBV1
j_call: TRBJ2-3

cdr3_aa: CASSLLRTDQPQHF
v_call: TRBV28
j_call: TRBJ1-5

cdr3_aa: CASWGTGGIEAFF
v_call: TRBV27
j_call: TRBJ1-1

cdr3_aa: CAISAAGGDQPQHF
v_call: TRBV10-3
j_call: TRBJ1-5

cdr3_aa: CASSEAGRSSGGNTEAFF
v_call: TRBV6-1
j_call: TRBJ1-1

cdr3_aa: CASSIQGHEQYF
v_call: TRBV11-3
j_call: TRBJ2-7

cdr3_aa: CASLSPAAGAHSYEQYF
v_call: TRBV28
j_call: TRBJ2-7